A single sample gave rise to the 19 T cell receptor beta chains below, sequenced in a study of cytomegalovirus exposure and HLA in healthy donors. The PCR ran on 60 Vbeta and 13 Jbeta primers. The protocol was immunoSEQ multiplex PCR, while the TCRdb copy is restricted to in-frame clones and leaves out a portion. The data show 100,000 to 150,000 clones, with roughly 73% seen just once and 1.1% held by the top ten. Source material: PBMCs. All receptors come from a male donor in good health and CMV-seronegative.

The chain recombines TRBV7-9 with TRBJ1-1; D unresolved. The germline V and J ends were trimmed by 1 base and 8 bases, with 8 bases remaining between them. The CDR3 has 12 residues. The germline gives CDR1 SEHNR, CDR2 FQNEAQ (reference sequence). CDR3 protein: CASSLVPGEAFF. DNA of the CDR3: TGTGCCAGCAGCTTAGTGCCGGGGGAAGCTTTCTTT.

The rearrangement links TRBV15 to TRBJ2-5; 9 bases line up with TRBD1. CDR3 length: 15 residues. The germline CDR1 and CDR2 sequences are LNHNV and YYDKDF (reference sequence). V lost 5 bases and J lost 5; bases outside the gene matches: 9. CDR3 nucleotide sequence: TGTGCCACCAGCCCTCGACAGGGGGGAGCCGAGACCCAGTACTTC. Translation gives CATSPRQGGAETQYF.

The chain uses TRBV29-1 and TRBJ2-7; tentatively, D is TRBD2 (6 bases). Germline values: CDR1 SQVTM, CDR2 ANQGSEA. The length of the CDR3 is 12 residues. The V end lost 7 bases, the J end lost 2 bases, and 12 bases lay between the germline ends. CDR3 nucleotides: TGCAGCGCCGCGGGGCGGCCCTACGAGCAGTACTTC. Amino acids: CSAAGRPYEQYF.

V usage is TRBV30 and J usage is TRBJ2-1, with D tentatively TRBD1 (5 bases). CDR3 length: 15 amino acids. Trimming shortened V by 1 base and J by 2 bases, and 12 bases separated the two germline ends. CDR1 is GTSNPN and CDR2 is SVGIG in the germline V gene (reference sequence). Here the CDR3 reads CAWSELRQTYNEQFF. CDR3 in DNA: TGTGCCTGGAGTGAGTTGAGACAGACCTACAATGAGCAGTTCTTC.

The chain carries TRBV29-1 and TRBJ2-1, with 8 bases aligning to TRBD2. The length of the CDR3 is 13 residues. Germline V gene data show CDR1 as SQVTM and CDR2 as ANQGSEA. The V gene end was trimmed by 4 bases and the J gene end by 8 bases; junction bases not matched to a gene: 7. In DNA form, the CDR3 reads TGCAGCGTTGTCGCAGCGGGGGACTATGAGCAGTTCTTC. This sequence encodes CSVVAAGDYEQFF.

The chain carries TRBV27 and TRBJ1-3; D remains ambiguous. The germline gives CDR1 MNHEY, CDR2 SMNVEV (reference sequence). Trimming removed 5 bases from V and 8 bases from J, with 13 bases in between. The CDR3 has 13 residues. CDR3 in amino acids: CASSAGLVDTIYF. DNA of the CDR3: TGTGCCAGCAGTGCGGGGTTGGTGGACACCATATATTTT.

The rearrangement links TRBV2 to TRBJ1-1, with 7 bases aligning to TRBD1. This CDR3 comprises 15 residues. The V segment lost 4 bases and the J segment 0 bases; nucleotides outside the gene matches: 5. Germline-derived CDR1 and CDR2 are SNHLY and FYNNEI. CDR3 DNA: TGTGCCAGCAGTGGACAGGGTCCGGTGAACACTGAAGCTTTCTTT. Amino acid sequence: CASSGQGPVNTEAFF.

The rearrangement joins TRBV2 to TRBJ1-1; D is unclear. Germline V lookup: CDR1 SNHLY, CDR2 FYNNEI. V lost 6 bases and J 1 base, leaving 6 bases between the germline ends. The CDR3 contains 12 residues. The CDR3, as DNA: TGTGCCAGCAGAACAGCGAACACTGAAGCTTTCTTT. Translation gives CASRTANTEAFF.

The chain carries TRBV18 and TRBJ1-6; D possibly corresponds to TRBD1 (6 bases). The CDR3 consists of 20 residues. Deletions cut 2 bases from V and 0 bases from J, with 20 bases between. The germline gives CDR1 KGHSH, CDR2 LQKENI. CDR3 bases: TGTGCCAGCTCACCAACGGACCGTGGGGGCGGCAGCTCCTATAATTCACCCCTCCACTTT. Encoded protein: CASSPTDRGGGSSYNSPLHF.

This clone was counted between two and nine times. V and J are TRBV5-1 and TRBJ1-1, with D perhaps TRBD1 (5 bases). CDR1 and CDR2 (germline): SGHRS, YFSETQ. V was clipped by 2 bases and J by 2 bases, with 13 bases between them. The CDR3 length is 15 residues. CDR3 bases: TGCGCCAGCAGCTTTGAGGAAACAGGTAACACTGAAGCTTTCTTT. Translated: CASSFEETGNTEAFF. The full variable domain, in which reference TRBV5-1 and TRBJ1-1 provide the parts outside the CDR3, is KAGVTQTPRYLIKTRGQQVTLSCSPISGHRSVSWYQQTPGQGLQFLFEYFSETQRNKGNFPGRFSGRQFSNSRSEMNVSTLELGDSALYLCASSFEETGNTEAFFGQGTRLTVV.

This clone appeared a single time. V and J are TRBV5-1 and TRBJ2-3, with 8 positions matching TRBD2. CDR1 and CDR2 (germline): SGHRS, YFSETQ. This CDR3 comprises 16 residues. J lost 2 bases, V lost 1 base, and 6 bases had no gene match. The CDR3 reads CASSLRGGGNTDTQYF. The CDR3 DNA sequence: TGCGCCAGCAGCTTGCGGGGCGGGGGGAACACAGATACGCAGTATTTT.

The gene calls are TRBV6-6 and TRBJ1-4; 10 nucleotides agree with TRBD1. Per the germline V gene, CDR1 is MNHNY and CDR2 is SVGAGI (reference sequence). The CDR3 is 16 residues long. The V and J ends lost 2 bases and 8 bases, in that order; junction bases with no gene match: 8. The CDR3 DNA reads TGTGCCAGCAGTTACGGGACAGGGGCCTTGGGGGAAAAACTGTTTTTT. Its translation: CASSYGTGALGEKLFF.

This chain joins TRBV2 and TRBJ2-5, with TRBD1 matching 10 bases. This CDR3 is 15 amino acids long. Losses at the gene ends were 5 bases for V and 1 base for J; bases not matched to a gene: 4. In germline, CDR1 is SNHLY, CDR2 FYNNEI. The CDR3 spells CASSQGTGAQETQYF. CDR3 in DNA: TGTGCCAGCAGTCAAGGGACAGGGGCCCAAGAGACCCAGTACTTC.

The chain couples TRBV5-1 to TRBJ1-1; possible D gene TRBD1, 5 bases. This CDR3 region has 14 residues. The germline CDR1 and CDR2 sequences are SGHRS and YFSETQ. Trimming cost V 7 bases and J 6 bases, with 19 bases left between them. CDR3 DNA sequence: TGCGCCAGCGGAGGGGACCCCCCGTCCGCTGAAGCTTTCTTT. Translated: CASGGDPPSAEAFF.

V usage is TRBV27 and J usage is TRBJ1-2, with TRBD1 matching over 8 bases. The germline V gene has CDR1 MNHEY and CDR2 SMNVEV (reference sequence). Trimming took 4 bases from V and 4 from J; bases not matched to a gene: 8. The CDR3 is 15 residues long. CDR3 sequence: CASSSIPGQGYGYTF. CDR3 in DNA: TGTGCCAGCAGTTCCATTCCCGGACAGGGCTATGGCTACACCTTC.

This chain links TRBV6-5 with TRBJ2-3; 11 nucleotides agree with TRBD1. The CDR3 totals 16 residues. The V gene end was trimmed by 3 bases and the J gene end by 6 bases; junction bases not matched to a gene: 8. The germline gives CDR1 MNHEY, CDR2 SVGAGI. For the CDR3, the DNA is TGTGCCAGCAGTTATTCCCGGGACAGGGGGATCGATACGCAGTATTTT. Amino acid sequence: CASSYSRDRGIDTQYF.

This clone appeared once. The junction departs from the called germline gene at one end, perhaps through a read error. Other DNA sequences of this sample code for an identical CDR3. The chain joins TRBV5-4 to TRBJ1-1; 8 bases are shared with TRBD1. Germline assignment: CDR1 SGHNT and CDR2 YYREEE (reference sequence). The CDR3 totals 14 residues. CDR3: CASRTRGQRTEAFF. The CDR3 region has the DNA TGCGCCAGCAGAACCAGGGGGCAACGTACTGAAGCTTTCTTT.

This clone was detected once. The chain links TRBV4-1 to TRBJ2-5; 8 bases match TRBD1. With the DNA end fitting TRBJ2-7 better, the J assignment may be wrong. The germline CDR1 and CDR2 sequences are MGHRA and YSYEKL. The CDR3 consists of 15 residues. In DNA form, the CDR3 reads TGCGCCAGCAGCCAACGTGACGGACAGGGTGTCGAGCAGTACTTC. Translated, it gives CASSQRDGQGVEQYF.

This clone was counted between two and nine times. J is TRBJ2-3 and V is TRBV12-2; the table calls TRBD2, which could not be checked here. TRBV12-2 is a recognized pseudogene. The CDR3 extends over 18 amino acids. CDR3 protein: CASRLALSGGHQVDTQYF. CDR3 nucleotide sequence: TGTGCAAGTCGCTTAGCGCTTAGCGGGGGGCACCAGGTAGATACGCAGTATTTT.